This paragraph covers one T cell receptor beta chain sequence. Its target antigen remains unknown. No base quality values were provided; no much bigger clone lies one nucleotide off. CDR3 length: 13 amino acids, cysteine to phenylalanine. The read is trimmed to its CDR3 DNA, 39 bases read in frame from base 1. V lost 3 bases and J lost 5 bases; the stretch between them is 13 bases long. From a lookup of the germline V gene (reference sequence), CDR1 and CDR2 are DFQATT and SNEGSKA. These data are taken from a study of T cell responses to AZD1222 COVID-19 vaccine (dated by TCRdb to the early 2020s). About the investigation overall: AZD1222 recipients whose second dose came at about 4 weeks and those whose second dose came at about 12 weeks were combined into one group, since spike-specific TCR depth and breadth did not differ between the two schedules. TCR sequencing was performed for 233 trial participants, of whom around 200 were given two doses of AZD1222 and around 26 were given two doses of MenACWY control vaccine. Enrollment into the trials was organized by age into subgroups of 18-55, 56-69 and 70-plus years, and those subgroups contained roughly 150, 30 and 60 TCR-sequenced participants, respectively. Summary of the overall study and its limitations: A significant rise in spike-specific TCR breadth and depth was observed after two AZD1222 doses relative to day 0 and relative to MenACWY recipients. The 56-69-year group was small, and its depth increase did not reach significance, likely because of low power. No day 14 peak-response samples were available, so repertoires were characterized only after the peak T cell response. Most participants were white British and females outnumbered males, and the authors suggested that clonal diversity may have been underestimated. The vaccine-associated CD4 TCRs covered the entire spike protein, and the dominant responses fell in regions 160-218 and 743-854. Conclusions about previously exposed vaccinees are limited because only 5 or 6 AZD1222 recipients were SARS-CoV-2 seropositive at baseline. Epitopes outside the regions mutated in the B.1.351 and B.1.1.7 variants were reportedly recognized by nearly half of the unique spike-specific TCRs.

The time point label for this specimen denotes: baseline before first vaccination. Samples from vaccinated people were obtained from the UK trials COV001 and COV002, which included a single-blind randomized controlled phase 2/3 trial of AZD1222 (ChAdOx1 nCoV-19) in healthy adults. Trial participant PBMC samples were collected at day 0 and day 28 after the second dose for TCRbeta chain sequencing. The CDR3 regions of human TCRbeta chains were analyzed by immunosequencing. The paper's data handling went like this. Repertoire TCRs were matched against a reference library of SARS-CoV-2-specific TCRs generated with the MIRA antigen-specificity platform. Breadth meant the fraction of unique TCRs that were SARS-CoV-2-associated, whereas depth meant the fraction of total T cells that were SARS-CoV-2-associated. Using the MIRA data, each spike-specific TCR was mapped to the spike region that the TCR reacts to and placed in a CD4 or CD8 class. Log10-transformed breadth and depth values were compared by one-way ANOVA with Sidak's multiple comparisons tests. The immuneACCESS repertoire file appears here via TCRdb, limited to in-frame rearrangements. These files lack a portion of the clones; in checked studies, under half of the deficit traces to unresolved V genes, and the cause of the others is not known. Clone size and the V and J calls come from that table; the DNA yielded D and trimming. This sample gives roughly 42,000 clones in total; around three quarters of them show up just once. About 4.3% of the sample is taken by the ten largest.

The sequence links TRBV20-1 to TRBJ1-1; the D gene is not confidently resolved. The material was peripheral blood, obtained on day 0 of AZD1222 vaccination. The receptor was derived from an adult in good health. The DNA is as follows: TGCAGTGCTAGTTGGGAGGGTGAGACTGAAGCTTTCTTT. This sequence encodes CSASWEGETEAFF.